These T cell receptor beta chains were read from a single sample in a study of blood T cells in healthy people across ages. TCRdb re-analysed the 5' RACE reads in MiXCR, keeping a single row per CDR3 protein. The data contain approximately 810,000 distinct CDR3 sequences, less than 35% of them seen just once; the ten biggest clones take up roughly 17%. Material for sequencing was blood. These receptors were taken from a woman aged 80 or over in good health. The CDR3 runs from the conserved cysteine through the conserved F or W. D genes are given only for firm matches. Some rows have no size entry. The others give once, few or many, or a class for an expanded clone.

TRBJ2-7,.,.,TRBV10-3,TGTGCCATCAGTGAGTCATGGGGGCTCCCCTACGAGCAGTACTTC,CAISESWGLPYEQYF
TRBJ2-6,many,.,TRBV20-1,TGCAGTGCTAGAGTAGGGAGCTCTGGGGCCAACGTCCTGACTTTC,CSARVGSSGANVLTF
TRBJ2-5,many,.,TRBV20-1,TGCAGTGCCAAGGGGTCGCTTGGGCAAGAGACCCAGTACTTC,CSAKGSLGQETQYF
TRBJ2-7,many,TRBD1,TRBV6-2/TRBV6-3,TGTGCCAGCAGTTTATCCGGGACAGGGGGCGAGCAGTACTTC,CASSLSGTGGEQYF
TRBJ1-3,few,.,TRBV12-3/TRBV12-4,TGTGCCAGCAGTTTGTCAGCAGGGTCTGGAAACACCATATATTTT,CASSLSAGSGNTIYF
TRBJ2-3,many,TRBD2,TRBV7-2,TGTGCCAGCAGCCTACGGCTAGCGGGGGGCCTAGATACGCAGTATTTT,CASSLRLAGGLDTQYF
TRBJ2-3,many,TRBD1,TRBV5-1,TGCGCCAGCAGCTTGGTAGGGGACAGCCCTAGCACAGATACGCAGTATTTT,CASSLVGDSPSTDTQYF
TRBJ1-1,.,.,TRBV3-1,TGTGCCAGCAGCCAATCGGACAGACTGAACACTGAAGCTTTCTTT,CASSQSDRLNTEAFF
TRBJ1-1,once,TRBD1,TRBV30,TGTGCCTGTGTTGGGATCCTCTCACAGGGGATGAACACTGAAGCTTTCTTT,CACVGILSQGMNTEAFF
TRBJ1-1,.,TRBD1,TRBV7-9,TGTGCCAGCAGTTCAAGGGGACAGTGGAACACTGAAGCTTTCTTT,CASSSRGQWNTEAFF
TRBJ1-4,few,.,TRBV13,TGTGCCAGCAGCTACCCTAGAGCCTCTGAAAAACTGTTTTTT,CASSYPRASEKLFF
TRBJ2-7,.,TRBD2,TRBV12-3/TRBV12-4,TGTGCCAGCAGTTTAACGGGGGGGGCCTACAATGAGCAGTACTTC,CASSLTGGAYNEQYF
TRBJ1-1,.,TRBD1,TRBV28,TGTGCCAGCAGCATTAGACAGGGGGCGAGAGCTTTCTTT,CASSIRQGARAFF
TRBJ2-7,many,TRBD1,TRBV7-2,TGTGCCAGCAGCTTAGTTTCAGGGGGCTACGAGCAGTACTTC,CASSLVSGGYEQYF
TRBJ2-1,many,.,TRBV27,TGTGCCAGCAGTTTAGTGCCGGGCTTAGACTACAATGAGCAGTTCTTC,CASSLVPGLDYNEQFF
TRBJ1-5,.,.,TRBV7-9,TGTGCCAGCAGCGAGGATAATCAGCCCCAGCATTTT,CASSEDNQPQHF
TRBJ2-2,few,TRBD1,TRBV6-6,TGTGCCAGCATGACGGGACAGGGGGCCCCCGGGGAGCTGTTTTTT,CASMTGQGAPGELFF
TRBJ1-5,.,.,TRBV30,TGTGCCTGGACTGAGTCAGGAAAGCCCCAGCATTTT,CAWTESGKPQHF
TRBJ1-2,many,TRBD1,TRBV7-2,TGTGCCAGCAGGGACAGGGGGGAGGATGGCTACACCTTC,CASRDRGEDGYTF
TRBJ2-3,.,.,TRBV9,TGTGCCAGCAGCGTAGGGGCAGACACAGATATGCAGTATTTT,CASSVGADTDMQYF
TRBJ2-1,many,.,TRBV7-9,TGTGCCAGCAGCCTGGGGGGCCCGGGTGGTGAGCAGTTCTTC,CASSLGGPGGEQFF
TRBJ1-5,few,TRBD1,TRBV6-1,TGTGCCAGCAGTGGGGACAGCATCCATAGCAATCAGCCCCAGCATTTT,CASSGDSIHSNQPQHF
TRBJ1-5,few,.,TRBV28,TGTGCCAGCAGTTATAAGTATGGCGGCCAGCCCCAGCATTTT,CASSYKYGGQPQHF
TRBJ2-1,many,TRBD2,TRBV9,TGTGCCAGCAGTCCCCTAGGGGCGGGGGGACCCTACAATGAGCAGTTCTTC,CASSPLGAGGPYNEQFF
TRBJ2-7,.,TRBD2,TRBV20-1,TGCAGTGCTAGACGGGCTAGCGGGGGGGATGAGCAGTACTTC,CSARRASGGDEQYF
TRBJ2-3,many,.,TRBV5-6,TGTGCCAGCACGACTCAGGGACAAGATACGCAGTATTTT,CASTTQGQDTQYF
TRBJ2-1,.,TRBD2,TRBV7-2,TGTGCCAGCAGCTCTCAACCGACTAGCGGGAGTAGAAATGAGCAGTTCTTC,CASSSQPTSGSRNEQFF
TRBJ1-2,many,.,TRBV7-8,TGTGCCAGCAGCTTAGCGCAGGACAGAGGCTACACCTTC,CASSLAQDRGYTF
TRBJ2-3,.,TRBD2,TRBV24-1,TGTGCCACCAGGGCCGGGACTAGCGGACCCGAGGGAGATACGCAGTATTTT,CATRAGTSGPEGDTQYF
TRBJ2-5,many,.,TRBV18,TGTGCCAGCTCAACGCGTGAGAGGGCACAAGAGACCCAGTACTTC,CASSTRERAQETQYF
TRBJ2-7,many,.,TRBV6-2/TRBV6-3,TGTGCTACATCGACTCAAGTTCCCTACGAGCAGTACTTC,CATSTQVPYEQYF
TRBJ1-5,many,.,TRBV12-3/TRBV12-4,TGTGCCAGCAGCTTAGATTATCAGCCCCAGCATTTT,CASSLDYQPQHF
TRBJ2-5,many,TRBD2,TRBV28,TGTGCCAGCAGTTCGCCGGGACTAGCGGTAGAGACCCAGTACTTC,CASSSPGLAVETQYF
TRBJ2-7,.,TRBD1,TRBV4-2,TGTGCCAGCAGCCACGGACAGGGGGCAAGCGAGCAGTACTTC,CASSHGQGASEQYF
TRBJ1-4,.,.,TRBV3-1,TGTGCCAGCAGTTGCTCTGGAGGGACTAATGAAAAACTGTTTTTT,CASSCSGGTNEKLFF
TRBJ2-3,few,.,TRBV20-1,TGCAGTGCTAGGTTGGCCCGAGGAAGCACAGATACGCAGTATTTT,CSARLARGSTDTQYF
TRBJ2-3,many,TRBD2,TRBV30,TGTGCCTGGACTAGCGGGGCGGAGGATACGCAGTATTTT,CAWTSGAEDTQYF
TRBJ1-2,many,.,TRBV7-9,TGTGCCAGCAGCCAATCCTCTAGTTATAACTATGGCTACACCTTC,CASSQSSSYNYGYTF
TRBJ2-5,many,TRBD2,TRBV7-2,TGTGCCAGCAGCCTGCGGGGGGTCGTGAAACAAGAGACCCAGTACTTC,CASSLRGVVKQETQYF
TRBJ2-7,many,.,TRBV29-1,TGCAGCGTTGTGGCATGGGGCGGCGAGCAGTACTTC,CSVVAWGGEQYF
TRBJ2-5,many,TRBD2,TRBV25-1,TGTGCCAGCAGCGGGGGGGCGGCCGGCCGTGAGACCCAGTACTTC,CASSGGAAGRETQYF
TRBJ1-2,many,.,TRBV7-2,TGTGCCAGCAGCTTATTTTTGTGGCAGGGGAATGGCTACACCTTC,CASSLFLWQGNGYTF
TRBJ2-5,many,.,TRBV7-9,TGTGCCAGCAGCGTCAGCCTAGGAGGCGAGACCCAGTACTTC,CASSVSLGGETQYF
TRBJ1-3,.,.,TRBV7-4,TGTGCCAGCCAATCGACAGTTTACTCTGGAAACACCATATATTTT,CASQSTVYSGNTIYF